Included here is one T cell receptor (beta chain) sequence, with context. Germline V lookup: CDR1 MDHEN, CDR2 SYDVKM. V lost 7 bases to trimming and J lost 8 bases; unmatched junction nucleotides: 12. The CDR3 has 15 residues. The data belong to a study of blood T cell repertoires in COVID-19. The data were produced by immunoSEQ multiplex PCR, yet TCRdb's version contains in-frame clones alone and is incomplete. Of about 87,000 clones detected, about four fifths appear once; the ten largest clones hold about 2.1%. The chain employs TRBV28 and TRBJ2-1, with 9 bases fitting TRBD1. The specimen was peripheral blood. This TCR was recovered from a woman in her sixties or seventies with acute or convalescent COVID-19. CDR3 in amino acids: CASKDGDRVFHEQFF. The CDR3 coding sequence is TGTGCCAGCAAGGACGGGGACAGGGTATTCCATGAGCAGTTCTTC.